The 20 T cell receptor beta chains below were found in one sample sequenced in a study of blood T cell repertoires in COVID-19. Some clones are missing from TCRdb's copy, which holds only in-frame ones; the method was immunoSEQ multiplex PCR. The table includes fewer than 250,000 clones, approximately 88% detected once. Sequenced sample: PBMCs or T cells enriched from blood (not recorded which). The receptors originated from a woman in her 30s who had recovered from COVID-19.

The chain uses TRBV19 and TRBJ2-2, with 10 positions matching TRBD1. Trimming removed 4 bases from V and 7 bases from J; junction bases left unmatched: 15. Germline CDR1 is LNHDA and CDR2 is SQIVND (reference sequence). The CDR3 totals 18 residues. The CDR3 here is CASSKVPGQGPEGGELFF. CDR3 bases: TGTGCCAGTAGTAAGGTTCCGGGACAGGGGCCCGAGGGCGGGGAGCTGTTTTTT. Full variable domain (remainder filled in from reference TRBV19 and TRBJ2-2): DGGITQSPKYLFRKEGQNVTLSCEQNLNHDAMYWYRQDPGQGLRLIYYSQIVNDFQKGDIAEGYSVSREKKESFPLTVTSAQKNPTAFYLCASSKVPGQGPEGGELFFGEGSRLTVL.

This clone has just a few counts. This chain joins TRBV7-8 and TRBJ2-1; TRBD2 might be the D (6 bases). The CDR3 spans 15 residues. CDR1 is SGHVS and CDR2 is FQNEAQ in the germline V gene. Between the trimmed V and J ends, which lost 1 base and 8 bases, there was a span of 15 bases. CDR3 in amino acids: CASSLGPSALDEQFF. The DNA of the CDR3 is TGTGCCAGCAGCTTAGGGCCTAGCGCGCTCGATGAGCAGTTCTTC. The full variable domain, with the rest looked up from reference TRBV7-8 and TRBJ2-1, is GAGVSQSPRYKVAKRGQDVALRCDPISGHVSLFWYQQALGQGPEFLTYFQNEAQLDKSGLPSDRFFAERPEGSVSTLKIQRTQQEDSAVYLCASSLGPSALDEQFFGPGTRLTVL.

The chain joins TRBV3-1 (or the pseudogene TRBV3-2) to TRBJ1-3; D ambiguous. CDR1 is LGHDT and CDR2 is YNNKEL in the germline V gene (reference sequence). The CDR3 runs to 12 residues. V was pared by 3 bases and J by 9 bases, with 9 bases between. CDR3 sequence (DNA): TGTGCCAGCAGCCAGGAGAAGAGCACCATATATTTT. The encoded protein is CASSQEKSTIYF.

This clone has a single count. This rearrangement joins TRBV27 to TRBJ1-1; D remains ambiguous. Trimming removed 3 bases from V and 11 bases from J, with 16 bases in between. The CDR3 has 13 amino acids. The germline V gene encodes CDR1 MNHEY and CDR2 SMNVEV (reference sequence). The CDR3 bases are TGTGCCAGCAGTTTCGGGGAGTCGCTGAACGCTTTCTTT. Translated: CASSFGESLNAFF.

The chain combines TRBV5-4 with TRBJ2-1; 12 bases line up with TRBD2. V was clipped by 0 bases and J by 8 bases; unmatched bases: 9. Germline loops: CDR1 SGHNT, CDR2 YYREEE (reference sequence). This CDR3 comprises 17 residues. The CDR3 protein is CASSLAPLAGGPHEQFF. The CDR3 coding sequence is TGTGCCAGCAGCTTGGCCCCCCTAGCGGGAGGGCCTCATGAGCAGTTCTTC. Full variable domain (missing parts from reference TRBV5-4 and TRBJ2-1): ETGVTQSPTHLIKTRGQQVTLRCSSQSGHNTVSWYQQALGQGPQFIFQYYREEENGRGNFPPRFSGLQFPNYSSELNVNALELDDSALYLCASSLAPLAGGPHEQFFGPGTRLTVL.

The chain links TRBV7-8 to TRBJ1-2; TRBD1 matches 9 bases. Germline CDR1 is SGHVS and CDR2 is FQNEAQ. CDR3 length: 15 residues. Trimming took 0 bases from V and 8 from J; bases not matched to a gene: 7. The CDR3 DNA follows: TGTGCCAGCAGCTTAGCGGAGGGACAGGGTTACGGCTACACCTTC. Protein: CASSLAEGQGYGYTF. The full variable domain, with the rest looked up from reference TRBV7-8 and TRBJ1-2, is GAGVSQSPRYKVAKRGQDVALRCDPISGHVSLFWYQQALGQGPEFLTYFQNEAQLDKSGLPSDRFFAERPEGSVSTLKIQRTQQEDSAVYLCASSLAEGQGYGYTFGSGTRLTVV.

The J gene is TRBJ1-1, the V gene TRBV29-1, with 8 positions matching TRBD1. Germline V lookup: CDR1 SQVTM, CDR2 ANQGSEA. J lost 4 bases, V lost 6 bases, and 4 bases had no gene match. This CDR3 region has 12 residues. CDR3 nucleotide sequence: TGCAGCGTCGGACAGGGCTCCACTGAAGCTTTCTTT. Translation gives CSVGQGSTEAFF. The full variable domain, with the rest looked up from reference TRBV29-1 and TRBJ1-1, is SAVISQKPSRDICQRGTSLTIQCQVDSQVTMMFWYRQQPGQSLTLIATANQGSEATYESGFVIDKFPISRPNLTFSTLTVSNMSPEDSSIYLCSVGQGSTEAFFGQGTRLTVV.

J is TRBJ1-6 and V is TRBV7-9; D is possibly TRBD1 (6 bases). Germline V gene sequence: CDR1 SEHNR, CDR2 FQNEAQ (reference sequence). The CDR3 spans 16 residues. The ends were cut back, 1 base at V and 8 bases at J, with 15 bases in the middle. The CDR3 here is CASSLGGGPGDSPLHF. The CDR3 nucleotides are TGTGCCAGCAGCTTAGGGGGGGGGCCGGGTGATTCACCCCTCCACTTT.

V usage is TRBV4-2 and J usage is TRBJ1-6; TRBD1 is a possible D gene (6 bases). CDR1 and CDR2 (germline): LGHNA, YNFKEQ. V lost 1 base and J 8 bases, leaving 15 bases between the germline ends. The CDR3 runs 16 residues. The CDR3 loop is CASSQVTGTRDSPLHF. Written as DNA, the CDR3 is TGTGCCAGCAGCCAAGTCACGGGGACACGGGATTCACCCCTCCACTTT.

The CDR3 loop reads CASSLGQFTEAFF. Written as DNA, the CDR3 is TGTGCCAGCAGTTTAGGGCAGTTCACTGAAGCTTTCTTT. The V gene is TRBV28, the J gene TRBJ1-1, with D unclear. Germline loops: CDR1 MDHEN, CDR2 SYDVKM. Trimming cost V 2 bases and J 4 bases, with 8 bases left between them. CDR3 length: 13 residues.

On this clone itself: One junction end disagrees with the germline gene, perhaps due to a read error. This chain uses TRBV19 with TRBJ2-1; 11 positions match TRBD1. The CDR3 totals 17 residues. The germline V gene has CDR1 LNHDA and CDR2 SQIVND (reference sequence). The CDR3 nucleotides are TGTGCCAGTAGTATGTGGGGACAGGGGGTGAGGTACAGTGAGCAGTTCTTC. Amino acid sequence: CASSMWGQGVRYSEQFF.

The chain combines TRBV4-2 with TRBJ1-1; D unclear. Germline loops: CDR1 LGHNA, CDR2 YNFKEQ. The CDR3 is 14 amino acids. With 0 bases removed from V and 3 bases from J, the gap between germline ends came to 8 bases. CDR3 residues: CASSQDPSDTEAFF. The DNA of the CDR3 is TGTGCCAGCAGCCAAGATCCGTCAGACACTGAAGCTTTCTTT.

This sequence joins TRBV28 and TRBJ1-2; 8 bases fit TRBD1. The CDR3 has 13 residues. Trimming at V came to 6 bases and at J to 8 bases, leaving 8 bases not matched to a gene. Germline values: CDR1 MDHEN, CDR2 SYDVKM. This CDR3 is CASRAPGGPGYTF. CDR3 coding DNA: TGTGCCAGCAGAGCCCCAGGGGGCCCCGGCTACACCTTC.

V is TRBV28 and J is TRBJ1-1; the D is unclear. Germline CDR1 is MDHEN and CDR2 is SYDVKM. This CDR3 contains 15 residues. With 4 bases removed from V and 4 bases from J, the gap between germline ends came to 16 bases. CDR3: CASSSRGILGTEAFF. The CDR3 coding sequence is TGTGCCAGCAGTTCACGGGGAATCTTGGGCACTGAAGCTTTCTTT.

The chain links TRBV27 to TRBJ2-5; 7 nucleotides line up with TRBD2. Germline assignment: CDR1 MNHEY and CDR2 SMNVEV (reference sequence). The CDR3 extends over 13 amino acids. Trimming removed 5 bases from V and 5 bases from J; junction bases left unmatched: 5. CDR3 nucleotide sequence: TGTGCCAGCAGTAAGCGGGGTGGGGAGACCCAGTACTTC. Protein sequence: CASSKRGGETQYF.

J is TRBJ2-7 and V is TRBV27; perhaps TRBD2 as D (5 bases). From germline, CDR1 is MNHEY and CDR2 SMNVEV (reference sequence). The CDR3 runs to 14 residues. Trimming stripped 4 bases from V and 1 base from J, with 11 bases between. CDR3 DNA sequence: TGTGCCAGCAGTTCCATGACGGGATCCTACGAGCAGTACGTC. Its protein product is CASSSMTGSYEQYV.

This rearrangement joins TRBV29-1 to TRBJ1-2; TRBD1 aligns across 9 bases. J was trimmed by 4 bases and V by 2 bases; bases with no gene match: 8. This CDR3 has 15 amino acids. From germline, CDR1 is SQVTM and CDR2 ANQGSEA. Here the CDR3 DNA reads TGCAGCGTTGAATATTTGGGACAGGGAGGCTATGGCTACACCTTC. The encoded protein is CSVEYLGQGGYGYTF.

This clone was recorded once. The V gene is TRBV19, the J gene TRBJ1-1; 7 bases line up with TRBD1. The CDR3 runs to 14 residues. Trimming cost V 9 bases and J 1 base; bases outside gene matches: 8. Per the germline V gene, CDR1 is LNHDA and CDR2 is SQIVND (reference sequence). The CDR3 bases are TGTGCCAGCTACAGGGGACTCGGGAACACTGAAGCTTTCTTT. This gives the protein CASYRGLGNTEAFF.

The V and J genes are TRBV20-1 and TRBJ1-2, with D hard to call. Germline loops: CDR1 DFQATT, CDR2 SNEGSKA (reference sequence). Deletions cut 1 base from V and 11 bases from J, with 11 bases between. This CDR3 is built from 11 residues. The CDR3 DNA sequence: TGCAGTGCTAGAGTGTCCGCAGTGTACACCTTC. Protein: CSARVSAVYTF.

The genes are TRBV11-2 and TRBJ1-1, with D tentatively TRBD1 (5 bases). This CDR3 is built from 16 residues. CDR1 is SGHAT, CDR2 FQNNGV, per germline. Trimming left V 5 bases short and J 0 bases short, with 16 bases between. This chain's CDR3 is CASSPRGGVMNTEAFF. The DNA of the CDR3 is TGTGCCAGCAGCCCCCGGGGGGGGGTGATGAACACTGAAGCTTTCTTT.